Each of the 17 T cell receptor beta chains below was sequenced from the same sample in a study of shared clonotypes between healthy human individuals. This table comes from immunoSEQ multiplex PCR, and its TCRdb copy is limited to in-frame clones, with some not included. The top ten clones hold 1.1% of a sample with 2 million to 2.5 million clones, approximately 94% of them seen once. Positive CCR7 selection of CD45RO-negative cells yielded the naive CD8 cells, and terminally differentiated effector memory CD45RA+ cells were excluded. Material for sequencing was naive CD8+ T cells sorted from blood. The receptors here all came from a man aged 18 to 35 in good health.

The V gene is TRBV18, the J gene TRBJ2-7, with 13 bases identical to TRBD2. This CDR3 comprises 20 residues. Germline V lookup: CDR1 KGHSH, CDR2 LQKENI. V shed 3 bases, J shed 2 bases, and the junction held 16 bases outside the gene matches. DNA of the CDR3: TGTGCCAGCTCACCGCCCAGGACTAGCGGGAGACAAGAAATTCCCTACGAGCAGTACTTC. Its protein product is CASSPPRTSGRQEIPYEQYF.

J is TRBJ2-5 and V is TRBV28; 9 nucleotides align to TRBD1. J was trimmed by 4 bases and V by 5 bases; bases with no gene match: 8. Germline CDR1 reads MDHEN; CDR2 reads SYDVKM. The CDR3 covers 15 residues. For the CDR3, the DNA is TGTGCCAGCAGTCCCGGGACAGGGAGACTAGAGACCCAGTACTTC. Protein: CASSPGTGRLETQYF.

This clone was found once. This rearrangement joins TRBV27 to TRBJ2-1; perhaps TRBD1 as D (5 bases). CDR1 and CDR2 from the germline V gene are MNHEY and SMNVEV (reference sequence). Deletions cut 3 bases from V and 5 bases from J, with 17 bases between. This CDR3 has 16 residues. The CDR3 DNA reads TGTGCCAGCAGTTTTTCAGGGAAAGCGTACCACAATGAGCAGTTCTTC. Protein product: CASSFSGKAYHNEQFF.

This chain connects TRBV27 to TRBJ2-5, with D possibly being TRBD2 (6 bases). The CDR3 spans 12 residues. V was cut by 11 bases and J by 9 bases, with 19 bases left in between. Germline V lookup: CDR1 MNHEY, CDR2 SMNVEV (reference sequence). The CDR3 spells CACATGTGAQYF. The CDR3 nucleotides read TGTGCCTGCGCTACCGGGACGGGGGCCCAGTACTTC.

The J gene is TRBJ1-2, the V gene TRBV28; weak D call: TRBD1 (6 bases). CDR3 length equals 14 residues. Germline CDR1 and CDR2: MDHEN and SYDVKM. Trimming shortened V by 5 bases and J by 1 base, and 11 bases separated the two germline ends. In nucleotides, the CDR3 is TGTGCCAGCAGTGAACAGGGTTATAACTATGGCTACACCTTC. It codes for CASSEQGYNYGYTF.

The chain is built from TRBV4-1 and TRBJ2-2; TRBD1 is a possible D gene (6 bases). The CDR3 totals 13 residues. V was shortened by 4 bases and J by 9 bases, with 12 bases between the two germline ends. CDR1 MGHRA and CDR2 YSYEKL come from the germline V gene. The CDR3 spells CASSRPGARELFF. The DNA of the CDR3 is TGCGCCAGCAGCCGGCCAGGGGCACGGGAGCTGTTTTTT.

Points on this clone: Other DNA sequences in the sample encode the same CDR3. V gene TRBV18 combines with J gene TRBJ2-7; 9 bases fit TRBD1. The germline V gene encodes CDR1 KGHSH and CDR2 LQKENI. Trimming cost V 6 bases and J 4 bases; bases outside gene matches: 7. The CDR3 has 14 amino acids. The CDR3 protein is CASSPPGQGYEQYF. CDR3 in DNA: TGTGCCAGCTCCCCTCCGGGACAGGGTTACGAGCAGTACTTC.

The V and J genes are TRBV6-1 and TRBJ1-1, with TRBD1 matching over 7 bases. Germline assignment: CDR1 MNHNS and CDR2 SASEGT. Losses at the gene ends were 3 bases for V and 4 bases for J; bases not matched to a gene: 2. The CDR3 runs 13 residues. The CDR3 region is CASSEDRPTEAFF. The CDR3 DNA sequence: TGTGCCAGCAGTGAGGACAGGCCCACTGAAGCTTTCTTT.

The CDR3 bases are TGTGCCAGCAGCCCGAGGTGGGATACAACCTACGAGCAGTACTTC. It encodes CASSPRWDTTYEQYF. V and J are TRBV7-9 and TRBJ2-7; D remains ambiguous. In germline, CDR1 is SEHNR, CDR2 FQNEAQ (reference sequence). Between the trimmed V and J ends, which lost 5 bases and 2 bases, there was a span of 16 bases. The CDR3 length is 15 residues.

The chain combines TRBV5-4 with TRBJ2-1; tentative D call: TRBD1 (6 bases). V lost 2 bases and J 0 bases, leaving 12 bases between the germline ends. The germline V gene encodes CDR1 SGHNT and CDR2 YYREEE (reference sequence). The CDR3 is 16 residues long. The CDR3 nucleotides read TGTGCCAGCAGCTTTGTAGTAGGGGGCTCCTACAATGAGCAGTTCTTC. Translated: CASSFVVGGSYNEQFF.

The CDR3 bases are TGCGCCAGCAGGCGGGAAACGAGGGGGAACATTCAGTACTTC. Its translation is CASRRETRGNIQYF. The chain links TRBV23-1 to TRBJ2-4; D possibly matches TRBD1 or TRBD2 (6 bases each). Being an ORF, TRBV23-1 has a function that is uncertain. The CDR3 is 14 residues long. Trimming stripped 6 bases from V and 7 bases from J, with 16 bases between.

J is TRBJ1-1 and V is TRBV28; D is perhaps TRBD1 (5 bases). The CDR3 totals 11 residues. Trimming stripped 10 bases from V and 1 base from J, with 7 bases between. CDR1 is MDHEN, CDR2 SYDVKM, per germline. CDR3 DNA sequence: TGTGCCATCGGGGGGAACACTGAAGCTTTCTTT. Protein product: CAIGGNTEAFF.

Here the CDR3 reads CASSTRDSKPQETQYF. CDR3 sequence (DNA): TGTGCCAGCAGCACCCGGGACAGCAAGCCCCAAGAGACCCAGTACTTC. The rearrangement joins TRBV21-1 to TRBJ2-5; the table's D gene call, TRBD1, was not cross checked with the DNA. TRBV21-1 is a pseudogene segment. This CDR3 has 16 residues.

The V gene is TRBV5-1, the J gene TRBJ2-1; D ambiguous. Trimming removed 0 bases at V and 2 bases at J, with 12 bases between. CDR3 length: 16 amino acids. The germline V gene encodes CDR1 SGHRS and CDR2 YFSETQ. The CDR3 protein is CASSLVSSKTYNEQFF. CDR3 coding DNA: TGCGCCAGCAGCTTGGTCTCATCCAAGACCTACAATGAGCAGTTCTTC.

This chain joins TRBV28 and TRBJ2-7; weak D call: TRBD1 (5 bases). CDR3 length equals 13 residues. Germline loops: CDR1 MDHEN, CDR2 SYDVKM. V lost 1 base to trimming and J lost 3 bases, with 7 bases between them. The CDR3: CASSLFRGYEQYF. CDR3 bases: TGTGCCAGCAGTTTATTTAGGGGCTACGAGCAGTACTTC.

The rearrangement uses TRBV19 and TRBJ2-7, with 7 bases matching TRBD1. The germline V gene has CDR1 LNHDA and CDR2 SQIVND (reference sequence). V was pared by 5 bases and J by 1 base, with 5 bases of the junction left unmatched. This CDR3 is built from 14 residues. DNA for the CDR3: TGTGCCAGTAGTCCCCGGGACAGATCCTACGAGCAGTACTTC. Protein: CASSPRDRSYEQYF.

V and J are TRBV27 and TRBJ2-1; no reliable D call. V was shortened by 2 bases and J by 3 bases, with 11 bases between the two germline ends. The germline gives CDR1 MNHEY, CDR2 SMNVEV (reference sequence). There are 15 residues in the CDR3. This CDR3 is CASSLSLGDYNEQFF. CDR3 in DNA: TGTGCCAGCAGTTTAAGTCTAGGAGACTACAATGAGCAGTTCTTC.